A selection of T cell receptor beta chains follows, all from one sample in a study of human versus mouse CDR3 diversity and MHC coevolution. The assay was immunoSEQ multiplex PCR, and TCRdb's table has in-frame clones only and misses some. The sample contains 50,000 to 65,000 clones, around 94% of which appear only once. The sample comprised naive CD4+ T cells from blood. These receptor sequences come from a person aged 55 to 70 in good health. Each CDR3 is given with its conserved first and last residue. D genes are given only for firm matches. The size of a clone is reported for some rows only, either as once, few or many, or as a class for expanded clones.

v_call	d_call	j_call	clone_size	cdr3_nt	cdr3_aa
TRBV11-1	TRBD2	TRBJ2-1	NA	TGTGCCAGCAGCTCTGGGGTGGGGACTAGCGGATACAATGAGCAGTTCTTC	CASSSGVGTSGYNEQFF
TRBV9	TRBD2	TRBJ2-5	NA	TGTGCCAGCAGCGTAGAGTCAGCGGGAGGGCCTCCGTTGGACCAGTACTTC	CASSVESAGGPPLDQYF
TRBV6-5	NA	TRBJ2-7	NA	TGTGCCAGCAGTGTGGGCCGGCCCTCCTACGAGCAGTACTTC	CASSVGRPSYEQYF
TRBV18	TRBD2	TRBJ2-7	NA	TGTGCCAGCTCACCACCGGCTAGCGGGACTAACGAGCAGTACTTC	CASSPPASGTNEQYF
TRBV27	TRBD2	TRBJ2-1	NA	TGTGCCAGCAGTTTATCGGGGCTAGCGGGATACAATGAGCAGTTCTTC	CASSLSGLAGYNEQFF
TRBV5-1	TRBD1	TRBJ1-2	NA	TGCGCCAGCAGCCCCTCGACAGGGAACAACTATGGCTACACCTTC	CASSPSTGNNYGYTF
TRBV6-6	NA	TRBJ1-2	NA	TGTGCCAGCAGTTACTCGAGGCAGTATGGCTACACCTTC	CASSYSRQYGYTF
TRBV19	NA	TRBJ2-3	NA	TGTGCCAGTAGTATAGCCCTATTGGGCACAGATACGCAGTATTTT	CASSIALLGTDTQYF
TRBV5-1	NA	TRBJ1-1	NA	TGCGCCAGCAGCTTGCAGGGAATGAACACTGAAGCTTTCTTT	CASSLQGMNTEAFF
TRBV5-1	TRBD2	TRBJ2-1	NA	TGCGCCAGCAGTGGGGCGGGAGACAATGAGCAGTTCTTC	CASSGAGDNEQFF
TRBV27	NA	TRBJ2-7	NA	TGTGCCAGCAGTTTATCGGCACGGGGGGCTTACGAGCAGTACTTC	CASSLSARGAYEQYF
TRBV14	TRBD2	TRBJ2-1	NA	TGTGCCAGCAGCCAAGGGCTAGCGGGGACCAATGAGCAGTTCTTC	CASSQGLAGTNEQFF
TRBV10-2	TRBD1	TRBJ2-7	NA	TGCGCCAGCAGTGAGGGCCAGGGGGCTTACTACGAGCAGTACTTC	CASSEGQGAYYEQYF
TRBV6-6	TRBD2	TRBJ2-1	NA	TGTGCCAGCACCAGACTAGCGGTCAATGAGCAGTTCTTC	CASTRLAVNEQFF
TRBV10-3	NA	TRBJ1-2	NA	TGTGCCATCACCGGAGAGAATTACTATGGCTACACCTTC	CAITGENYYGYTF
TRBV15	TRBD2	TRBJ2-3	once	TGTGCCACCAGCAGATTAGCGGGAGGGATCACAGATACGCAGTATTTT	CATSRLAGGITDTQYF
TRBV28	TRBD1	TRBJ2-5	NA	TGTGCCAGCCGGACAGGGTTAGAGACCCAGTACTTC	CASRTGLETQYF
TRBV5-1	TRBD1	TRBJ2-7	NA	TGCGCCAGCAGCTTGGCCCCGGGACAGGGGGCTTACGAGCAGTACTTC	CASSLAPGQGAYEQYF
TRBV6-1	NA	TRBJ2-5	NA	TGTGCCAGCAGTGAACCCGGCCTAGAAGAGACCCAGTACTTC	CASSEPGLEETQYF
TRBV19	TRBD1	TRBJ1-4	few	TGTGCCAGTAGTTTACAGGGGGCGCGAGAAAAACTGTTTTTT	CASSLQGAREKLFF
TRBV27	NA	TRBJ1-5	NA	TGTGCCAGCAGTTTAGGGCAGGGGAATCAGCCCCAGCATTTT	CASSLGQGNQPQHF
TRBV19	TRBD1	TRBJ1-1	NA	TGTGCCAGTAGTGTACAGGGGGTGAACACTGAAGCTTTCTTT	CASSVQGVNTEAFF
TRBV11-1	TRBD1	TRBJ2-3	once	TGTGCCAGCAGCCCGCCTCGGACAGGGCGCCGGGATACGCAGTATTTT	CASSPPRTGRRDTQYF
TRBV19	NA	TRBJ1-1	few	TGTGCCAGTAGTATTGCCGCTGCAGGGCACACTGAAGCTTTCTTT	CASSIAAAGHTEAFF
TRBV27	TRBD1	TRBJ1-4	NA	TGTGCCAGCAGTTTTTCACAGGGGGCAGGGGAAAAACTGTTTTTT	CASSFSQGAGEKLFF
TRBV30	NA	TRBJ2-1	NA	TGTGCCTGGAGTCCTGGGCTTTCCTCCTACAATGAGCAGTTCTTC	CAWSPGLSSYNEQFF